These T cell receptor beta chains were read from a single sample in a study of T cell responses to AZD1222 COVID-19 vaccine. Some clones are missing from TCRdb's copy, which holds only in-frame ones; the method was immunoSEQ multiplex PCR. Here the sample spans under 150,000 clones, roughly 89% being singletons. The sequencing used peripheral blood, collected on day 0 of AZD1222 vaccination. These receptors came from an adult in good health. Each CDR3 is given with its conserved first and last residue. Fields, in order: V gene, CDR3 protein.

>TRBV18
CASSPWTSGAQETQYF
>TRBV7-2
CASSPLGSDEQYF
>TRBV9
CASSVGGAIPDNEQFF
>TRBV19
CASSKWSGEETQYF
>TRBV10-3
CAIGGGTGHNRYTF
>TRBV7-8
CASSPLGQGIGYPNEKLFF
>TRBV6-2/TRBV6-3
CASSRRYRGQSGANVLTF
>TRBV12-3/TRBV12-4
CASSPPGPPQYF
>TRBV24-1
CATAGTGDHEQYF
>TRBV2
CASSLGQVANYGYTF
>TRBV7-2
CASSALGTGGFNEQFF
>TRBV5-1
CASSFLGTGDEQYF
>TRBV7-2
CASRPDTDTQYF
>TRBV9
CASSVATGASYNEQFF
>TRBV29-1
CSVGWPDAEAFF
>TRBV24-1
CATSATVPGRGTQYF
>TRBV4-1
CASSLGWSFWGRSNQPQHF
>TRBV6-6
CASTEQVDTEAFF
>TRBV7-2
CASSLRRTTEAFF
>TRBV7-6
CASSRQGTSGRSGEQFF
>TRBV11-2
CASSSPGGWRAEQYF
>TRBV19
CASSIRDTLYGYTF
>TRBV11-3
CASSLARYTEAFF
>TRBV6-1
CASSEKGWSYEQYF
>TRBV19
CASSIAPGTYEQYF
>TRBV24-1
CATGAAGTEAFF
>TRBV6-6
CASSYSTERGNYGYTF
>TRBV19
CASSPVGPWGNHQPQHF
>TRBV20-1
CSAWGEETQYF
>TRBV7-6
CASSPGASINEQYF
>TRBV12-5
CASGLWGTEAFF
>TRBV3-1/TRBV3-2
CASSQNRVMDTQYF
>TRBV1
CTSSLCGGGFDQPQHF
>TRBV19
CASSTRARYGYTF
>TRBV6-5
CASVSRSFIQYF
>TRBV13
CASSARDGGHTDTQYF
>TRBV9
CASGSEQFF
>TRBV4-2
CASSQARMAGYTF
>TRBV9
CASSISGQGAHEQYF
>TRBV2
CASRVGTGGYNEQFF
>TRBV11-2
CASSLRLSSYNSPLHF
>TRBV29-1
CSVPEESNEQFF
>TRBV5-4
CASSFRGQGDGYTF